The next 17 T cell receptor beta chains were all read from a single sample in a study of cytomegalovirus exposure and HLA in healthy donors. Clones were sequenced by immunoSEQ multiplex PCR, and TCRdb holds only the in-frame ones, with some missing. The sample has 180,000 or so clones, approximately 80% seen once. The specimen sequenced was PBMCs. These receptors all stem from a woman in her 30s in good health and CMV-seropositive.

The chain couples TRBV5-4 to TRBJ1-1, with 9 positions matching TRBD1. V shed 7 bases, J shed 2 bases, and the junction held 6 bases outside the gene matches. Germline V CDR1 and CDR2: SGHNT, YYREEE (reference sequence). The CDR3 contains 14 residues. The CDR3 protein is CASSPGQGNTEAFF. CDR3 bases: TGTGCCAGCTCCCCGGGACAGGGAAACACTGAAGCTTTCTTT. Full variable domain (missing parts from reference TRBV5-4 and TRBJ1-1): ETGVTQSPTHLIKTRGQQVTLRCSSQSGHNTVSWYQQALGQGPQFIFQYYREEENGRGNFPPRFSGLQFPNYSSELNVNALELDDSALYLCASSPGQGNTEAFFGQGTRLTVV.

The chain recombines TRBV7-9 with TRBJ1-1; TRBD1 might be the D (6 bases). V lost 2 bases to trimming and J lost 4 bases, with 14 bases between them. CDR3 size: 15 residues. CDR1 is SEHNR and CDR2 is FQNEAQ in the germline V gene (reference sequence). The CDR3 loop reads CASSLLKGGTTEAFF. CDR3 bases: TGTGCCAGCAGCTTACTGAAAGGGGGTACCACTGAAGCTTTCTTT.

The chain uses TRBV30 and TRBJ2-1, with TRBD2 identical over 10 bases. Trimming removed 5 bases from V and 6 bases from J; junction bases left unmatched: 7. This CDR3 region has 14 residues. In germline, CDR1 is GTSNPN, CDR2 SVGIG (reference sequence). CDR3 sequence (DNA): TGTGCCTGGGGAATTATAGCGGGAGGCAATGAGCAGTTCTTC. It specifies CAWGIIAGGNEQFF.

J is TRBJ1-2 and V is TRBV2; TRBD1 matches 10 bases. Germline loops: CDR1 SNHLY, CDR2 FYNNEI. V was clipped by 7 bases and J by 5 bases; unmatched bases: 4. The CDR3 covers 13 residues. CDR3 sequence reads: CASTPGQGYGYTF. In DNA form, the CDR3 reads TGTGCCAGCACCCCGGGACAGGGGTATGGCTACACCTTC.

V is TRBV20-1 and J is TRBJ2-7; tentative D call: TRBD2 (5 bases). Germline assignment: CDR1 DFQATT and CDR2 SNEGSKA (reference sequence). CDR3 length: 10 amino acids. The CDR3 nucleotides read TGCAGCGGTCGACTAATTCAGCAGTACTTC. Amino acids: CSGRLIQQYF.

The chain employs TRBV27 and TRBJ1-5; a possible D gene is TRBD1 (6 bases). Deletions cut 6 bases from V and 5 bases from J, with 11 bases between. Germline assignment: CDR1 MNHEY and CDR2 SMNVEV (reference sequence). The CDR3 runs to 13 residues. In nucleotides, the CDR3 is TGTGCCAGCAGACAGGGCCGCGATCAGCCCCAGCATTTT. Translated, it gives CASRQGRDQPQHF.

V and J are TRBV29-1 and TRBJ2-6; D not resolved. V was pared by 6 bases and J by 0 bases, with 6 bases between. CDR3 size: 13 residues. Germline CDR1 SQVTM, CDR2 ANQGSEA. The CDR3 nucleotides are TGCAGCGTGCTAGTCTCTGGGGCCAACGTCCTGACTTTC. The encoded protein is CSVLVSGANVLTF.

This CDR3 reads CASSSIFGQAAGELFF. The CDR3 DNA reads as TGCGCCAGCAGCTCGATCTTCGGACAGGCGGCCGGGGAGCTGTTTTTT. This chain uses TRBV5-1 with TRBJ2-2, with 7 bases matching TRBD1. Germline V gene data show CDR1 as SGHRS and CDR2 as YFSETQ. The CDR3 loop spans 16 amino acids. V lost 3 bases, J lost 6 bases, and 11 bases stayed unmatched.

This clone came up a few times. J is TRBJ1-5 and V is TRBV9; D not certain. Germline V gives CDR1 SGDLS, CDR2 YYNGEE. This CDR3 region has 14 residues. Trimming took 0 bases from V and 7 from J, leaving 11 bases between them. The CDR3 here is CASSVGRGGQPQHF. CDR3 sequence (DNA): TGTGCCAGCAGCGTAGGTCGGGGTGGCCAGCCCCAGCATTTT. Using reference TRBV9 and TRBJ1-5 for the parts outside the CDR3, the full variable domain is DSGVTQTPKHLITATGQRVTLRCSPRSGDLSVYWYQQSLDQGLQFLIQYYNGEERAKGNILERFSAQQFPDLHSELNLSSLELGDSALYFCASSVGRGGQPQHFGDGTRLSIL.

In its sample, this clone was seen once. The chain employs TRBV28 and TRBJ1-1, with TRBD1 identical over 11 bases. The V gene end was trimmed by 3 bases and the J gene end by 5 bases; junction bases not matched to a gene: 5. The CDR3 is 15 amino acids. The germline CDR1 and CDR2 sequences are MDHEN and SYDVKM. The CDR3 loop is CASSFMDRGHTEAFF. The CDR3 coding sequence is TGTGCCAGCAGTTTCATGGACAGGGGGCATACTGAAGCTTTCTTT.

The chain links TRBV2 to TRBJ2-2, with TRBD1 matching over 9 bases. CDR3 size: 16 residues. In germline, CDR1 is SNHLY, CDR2 FYNNEI. The ends lost 7 bases at V and 3 bases at J; junction bases unmatched: 9. In DNA, the CDR3 is TGTGCCAGCACCGACATTCGACAGGGGGACACCGGGGAGCTGTTTTTT. It translates to CASTDIRQGDTGELFF. The full variable domain, rest sourced from reference TRBV2 and TRBJ2-2, is EPEVTQTPSHQVTQMGQEVILRCVPISNHLYFYWYRQILGQKVEFLVSFYNNEISEKSEIFDDQFSVERPDGSNFTLKIRSTKLEDSAMYFCASTDIRQGDTGELFFGEGSRLTVL.

V usage is TRBV7-2 and J usage is TRBJ2-3, with 9 bases identical to TRBD2. The junction had 9 bases not matched to a gene; V was cut back by 1 base and J by 4 bases. CDR1 and CDR2 from the germline V gene are SGHTA and FQGNSA. The CDR3 covers 17 residues. The CDR3 spells CASSLDRLAGKADTQYF. CDR3 nucleotide sequence: TGTGCCAGCAGCTTAGATCGCCTAGCGGGAAAGGCAGATACGCAGTATTTT.

The chain joins TRBV30 to TRBJ2-5, with D tentatively TRBD1 (7 bases). Trimming removed 0 bases from V and 7 bases from J, with 15 bases in between. Germline values: CDR1 GTSNPN, CDR2 SVGIG (reference sequence). CDR3 size: 14 residues. CDR3 nucleotide sequence: TGTGCCTGGAGTGTAGGTGTCCAGGGGGGGACCCAGTACTTC. Its protein is CAWSVGVQGGTQYF.

The V call is TRBV5-8, the J call TRBJ2-7, with a tentative D call TRBD2 (5 bases). The germline V gene has CDR1 SGHTS and CDR2 YDEGEE. This CDR3 region has 13 residues. V lost 4 bases, J lost 0 bases, and 8 bases lay in between. DNA of the CDR3: TGTGCCAGCAGCAACCGGGACTCCTACGAGCAGTACTTC. It translates to CASSNRDSYEQYF.

This chain connects TRBV19 to TRBJ2-1, with 8 bases identical to TRBD1. This CDR3 region has 12 residues. V dropped 5 bases and J dropped 13; count of bases not matched to a gene: 7. Germline V CDR1 and CDR2: LNHDA, SQIVND (reference sequence). The CDR3 DNA reads TGTGCCAGTAGTCAACAGGGGGTCGCCCAGTTCTTC. This translates into CASSQQGVAQFF. Supplemented by reference TRBV19 and TRBJ2-1, the full variable domain reads DGGITQSPKYLFRKEGQNVTLSCEQNLNHDAMYWYRQDPGQGLRLIYYSQIVNDFQKGDIAEGYSVSREKKESFPLTVTSAQKNPTAFYLCASSQQGVAQFFGPGTRLTVL.

The V and J genes are TRBV27 and TRBJ2-1; 9 bases fit TRBD1. The CDR3 has 17 amino acids. Germline loops: CDR1 MNHEY, CDR2 SMNVEV (reference sequence). V dropped 3 bases and J dropped 9; count of bases not matched to a gene: 15. The CDR3 sequence: CASSFLSAGQGEGEQFF. DNA of the CDR3: TGTGCCAGCAGTTTCTTATCGGCGGGACAGGGAGAAGGTGAGCAGTTCTTC.

This chain uses TRBV18 with TRBJ2-7; TRBD1 aligns across 7 bases. The germline gives CDR1 KGHSH, CDR2 LQKENI. The V segment lost 1 base and the J segment 0 bases; nucleotides outside the gene matches: 3. This CDR3 has 15 residues. DNA of the CDR3: TGTGCCAGCTCACCACAGGGGGACAGCTCCTACGAGCAGTACTTC. Encoded protein: CASSPQGDSSYEQYF.